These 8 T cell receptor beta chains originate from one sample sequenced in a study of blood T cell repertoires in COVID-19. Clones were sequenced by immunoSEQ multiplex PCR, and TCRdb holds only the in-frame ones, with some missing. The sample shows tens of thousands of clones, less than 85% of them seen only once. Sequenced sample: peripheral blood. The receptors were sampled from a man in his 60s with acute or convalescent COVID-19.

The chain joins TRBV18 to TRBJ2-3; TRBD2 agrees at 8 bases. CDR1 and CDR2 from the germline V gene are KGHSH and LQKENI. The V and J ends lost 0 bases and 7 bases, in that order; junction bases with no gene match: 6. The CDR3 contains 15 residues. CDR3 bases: TGTGCCAGCTCACCACCAGGGACTAGTAGAAATACGCAGTATTTT. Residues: CASSPPGTSRNTQYF.

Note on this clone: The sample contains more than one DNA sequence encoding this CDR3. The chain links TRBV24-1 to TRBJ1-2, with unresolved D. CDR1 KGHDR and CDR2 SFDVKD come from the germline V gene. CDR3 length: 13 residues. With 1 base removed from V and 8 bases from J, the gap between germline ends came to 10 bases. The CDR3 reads CATSDFTGRGYTF. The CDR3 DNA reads TGTGCCACCAGTGATTTTACGGGTAGGGGCTACACCTTC.

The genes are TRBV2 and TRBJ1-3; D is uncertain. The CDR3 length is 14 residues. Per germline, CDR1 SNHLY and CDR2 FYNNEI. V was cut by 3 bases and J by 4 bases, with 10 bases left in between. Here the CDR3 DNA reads TGTGCCAGCAGTGAGACAAATTGGGGAAACACCATATATTTT. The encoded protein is CASSETNWGNTIYF.

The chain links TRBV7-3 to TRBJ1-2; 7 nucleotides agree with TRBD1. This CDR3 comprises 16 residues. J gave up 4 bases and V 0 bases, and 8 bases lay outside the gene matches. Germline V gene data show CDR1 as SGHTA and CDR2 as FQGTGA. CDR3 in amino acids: CASSLTPQGIGYGYTF. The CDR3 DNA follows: TGTGCCAGCAGCTTAACCCCACAGGGGATAGGCTATGGCTACACCTTC. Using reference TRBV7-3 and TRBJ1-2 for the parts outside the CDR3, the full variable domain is GAGVSQTPSNKVTEKGKYVELRCDPISGHTALYWYRQSLGQGPEFLIYFQGTGAADDSGLPNDRFFAVRPEGSVSTLKIQRTERGDSAVYLCASSLTPQGIGYGYTFGSGTRLTVV.

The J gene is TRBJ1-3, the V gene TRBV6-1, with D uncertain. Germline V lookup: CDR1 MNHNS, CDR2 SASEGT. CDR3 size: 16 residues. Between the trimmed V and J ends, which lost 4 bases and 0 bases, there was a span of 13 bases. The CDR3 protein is CASSGSGFLSGNTIYF. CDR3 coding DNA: TGTGCCAGCAGTGGCTCCGGGTTCCTCTCTGGAAACACCATATATTTT.

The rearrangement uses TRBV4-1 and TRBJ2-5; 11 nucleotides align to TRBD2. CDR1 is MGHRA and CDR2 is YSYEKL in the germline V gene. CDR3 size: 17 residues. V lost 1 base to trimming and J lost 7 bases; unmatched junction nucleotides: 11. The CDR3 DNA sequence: TGCGCCAGCAGCCAAGGTCCTAGCGGGGGGTTTACGGGGACCCAGTACTTC. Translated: CASSQGPSGGFTGTQYF.

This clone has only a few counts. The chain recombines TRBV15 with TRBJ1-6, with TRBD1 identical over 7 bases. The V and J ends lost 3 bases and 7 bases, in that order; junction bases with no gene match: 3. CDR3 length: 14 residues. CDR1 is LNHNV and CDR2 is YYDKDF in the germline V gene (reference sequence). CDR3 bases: TGTGCCACCAGCAGCCGGGACAGCAATTCACCCCTCCACTTT. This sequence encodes CATSSRDSNSPLHF.

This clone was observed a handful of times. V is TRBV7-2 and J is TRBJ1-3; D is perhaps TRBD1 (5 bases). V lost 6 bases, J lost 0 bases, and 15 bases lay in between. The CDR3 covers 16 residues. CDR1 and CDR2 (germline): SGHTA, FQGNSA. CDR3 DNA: TGTGCCAGCAGGACGGCGACAGACGTCTCTGGAAACACCATATATTTT. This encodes CASRTATDVSGNTIYF. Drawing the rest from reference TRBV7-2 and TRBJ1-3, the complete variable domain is GAGVSQSPSNKVTEKGKDVELRCDPISGHTALYWYRQSLGQGLEFLIYFQGNSAPDKSGLPSDRFSAERTGGSVSTLTIQRTQQEDSAVYLCASRTATDVSGNTIYFGEGSWLTVV.